This TCR beta chain was documented in a study of cytomegalovirus exposure and HLA in healthy donors. Study overall: A prior study identified over 100 million unique TCR beta sequences from some 180 million T cells. Unique TCRs from HLA-typed donors, 75 million to 100 million of them, were held in an early data release. Study outcomes and limitations: Later analysis suggested most CMV-associated TCR beta chains were HLA-restricted.

With 60 Vbeta and 13 Jbeta primers, the PCR was carried out. TCRdb's table, derived via immunoSEQ multiplex PCR, lists solely in-frame clones and lacks some. The sample shows about 120,000 clones, approximately 72% of them seen only once. CDR1 MNHNS and CDR2 SASEGT come from the germline V gene. J was trimmed by 4 bases and V by 8 bases; bases with no gene match: 9. The CDR3 spans 14 residues. Comments on this clone: What it recognizes is unknown.

Sequenced sample: PBMCs. The clonotype was recovered from a young man in good health and CMV-seronegative. The chain recombines TRBV6-1 with TRBJ2-7, with 9 bases fitting TRBD1. CDR3 loop: CASQRGQGYYEQYF. In DNA, the CDR3 is TGTGCCAGCCAACGGGGACAGGGTTATTACGAGCAGTACTTC.